The 32 T cell receptor beta chains below come from one sample, sequenced in a study of cytomegalovirus exposure and HLA in healthy donors. PCR employed 60 Vbeta and 13 Jbeta primers. Repertoires were generated with immunoSEQ multiplex PCR, while TCRdb's copy carries only in-frame clones and drops some. The sample consists of 110,000 or so clones, 74% of them appearing once. Sequenced sample: PBMCs. These receptors were taken from a human donor in good health.

V is TRBV10-3 and J is TRBJ2-7; tentative D call: TRBD1 (5 bases). Germline V CDR1 and CDR2: ENHRY, SYGVKD. The CDR3 runs to 15 residues. The ends were cut back, 2 bases at V and 2 bases at J, with 13 bases in the middle. For the CDR3, the DNA is TGTGCCATCAGTGAGCCGGCAGGGTCTACCTACGAGCAGTACTTC. Encoded protein: CAISEPAGSTYEQYF.

The chain links TRBV30 to TRBJ1-1, with 8 bases identical to TRBD1. The germline gives CDR1 GTSNPN, CDR2 SVGIG (reference sequence). V dropped 5 bases and J dropped 1; count of bases not matched to a gene: 9. This CDR3 has 15 residues. CDR3 protein: CAWVGRGHGNTEAFF. The CDR3 DNA reads as TGTGCCTGGGTGGGCAGGGGGCATGGGAACACTGAAGCTTTCTTT.

The chain links TRBV2 to TRBJ1-5; 11 bases match TRBD1. The junction had 5 bases not matched to a gene; V was cut back by 6 bases and J by 7 bases. The CDR3 length is 14 residues. CDR1 is SNHLY, CDR2 FYNNEI, per germline. CDR3 protein: CASRPGQGGQPQHF. The CDR3 DNA follows: TGTGCCAGCAGGCCGGGACAGGGGGGCCAGCCCCAGCATTTT.

The V gene is TRBV6-6, the J gene TRBJ2-3; TRBD1 is a possible D gene (5 bases). The CDR3 sequence is 15 residues long. The germline CDR1 and CDR2 sequences are MNHNY and SVGAGI (reference sequence). The V end lost 0 bases, the J end lost 3 bases, and 10 bases lay between the germline ends. CDR3 sequence: CASSYSLQGTDTQYF. The CDR3 nucleotides read TGTGCCAGCAGTTACTCGCTTCAGGGAACAGATACGCAGTATTTT.

This clone occurred a few times. The chain's CDR3 is CASSEGTGANTEAFF. CDR3 nucleotide sequence: TGTGCCAGCAGTGAAGGGACGGGAGCTAACACTGAAGCTTTCTTT. The J gene is TRBJ1-1, the V gene TRBV6-1; the D is unclear. Trimming stripped 1 base from V and 2 bases from J, with 11 bases between. The CDR3 totals 15 residues. Germline V gene lookup returns CDR1 MNHNS and CDR2 SASEGT.

The V gene is TRBV6-1, the J gene TRBJ1-5, with 9 bases aligning to TRBD1. This CDR3 contains 15 residues. The germline gives CDR1 MNHNS, CDR2 SASEGT. J lost 6 bases, V lost 6 bases, and 9 bases had no gene match. CDR3 loop: CASRGTGFVGQPQHF. The DNA of the CDR3 is TGTGCCAGCAGGGGGACAGGGTTTGTGGGTCAGCCCCAGCATTTT.

The J gene is TRBJ2-7, the V gene TRBV29-1; TRBD2 aligns across 8 bases. The CDR3 sequence is 14 residues long. V shed 4 bases and J 0 bases; nucleotides not matched to a gene: 5. CDR1 is SQVTM and CDR2 is ANQGSEA in the germline V gene. This CDR3 is CSVGLAGASYEQYF. For the CDR3, the DNA is TGCAGCGTTGGGCTAGCGGGTGCCTCCTACGAGCAGTACTTC.

V is TRBV28 and J is TRBJ2-4; possibly TRBD2 for D (5 bases). Germline V lookup: CDR1 MDHEN, CDR2 SYDVKM. The CDR3 consists of 15 residues. Trimming left V 5 bases short and J 3 bases short, with 14 bases between. In DNA form, the CDR3 reads TGTGCCAGCAGTCCAACGAACGGGGACAAAAACATTCAGTACTTC. Translating gives CASSPTNGDKNIQYF.

V is TRBV14 and J is TRBJ2-1; 7 nucleotides agree with TRBD1. Germline CDR1 and CDR2: SGHDN and FVKESK. Trimming took 0 bases from V and 4 from J; bases not matched to a gene: 3. This CDR3 contains 15 residues. DNA for the CDR3: TGTGCCAGCAGCCAAGAACAGGGGCGTTACAATGAGCAGTTCTTC. Protein: CASSQEQGRYNEQFF.

The CDR3 DNA follows: TGTGCCAGCAGTTCGAGGGACAGGGGAGGCGGGTTGAACACCGGGGAGCTGTTTTTT. Protein product: CASSSRDRGGGLNTGELFF. V and J are TRBV7-6 and TRBJ2-2; 10 bases map to TRBD1. V was clipped by 6 bases and J by 1 base; unmatched bases: 14. The CDR3 totals 19 residues. The V gene's germline CDR1 is SGHVS and CDR2 FNYEAQ. Variable domain in full (rest from reference TRBV7-6 and TRBJ2-2): GAGVSQSPRYKVTKRGQDVALRCDPISGHVSLYWYRQALGQGPEFLTYFNYEAQQDKSGLPNDRFSAERPEGSISTLTIQRTEQRDSAMYRCASSSRDRGGGLNTGELFFGEGSRLTVL.

The chain links TRBV7-2 to TRBJ1-1; 8 bases line up with TRBD1. This CDR3 has 14 amino acids. In germline, CDR1 is SGHTA, CDR2 FQGNSA. The trim removed 5 bases at V and 8 bases at J, leaving 10 bases unmatched. Written as DNA, the CDR3 is TGTGCCAGCAGCCCCTGGACAGGGCAACCAGAAGCTTTCTTT. It is translated as CASSPWTGQPEAFF.

V is TRBV4-3 and J is TRBJ2-5; 10 bases are shared with TRBD2. V gave up 5 bases and J gave up 5 bases; unmatched junction bases: 8. Germline-derived CDR1 and CDR2 are LGHNA and YSLEER. The CDR3 extends over 15 amino acids. For the CDR3, the DNA is TGCGCCAGCAGCACCGAGCGGGGGGGCCGGGAGACCCAGTACTTC. Protein sequence: CASSTERGGRETQYF.

In its sample, this clone was seen a few times. The chain has TRBV19 and TRBJ2-1, with 12 bases matching TRBD2. The CDR3 runs to 18 residues. Unmatched junction bases numbered 10, after V lost 4 bases and J lost 3 bases. Germline CDR1 is LNHDA and CDR2 is SQIVND (reference sequence). DNA for the CDR3: TGTGCCAGTAGTACCCGCCTAGCGGGAGGGCTTAACTACAATGAGCAGTTCTTC. Translating gives CASSTRLAGGLNYNEQFF. Variable domain in full (rest from reference TRBV19 and TRBJ2-1): DGGITQSPKYLFRKEGQNVTLSCEQNLNHDAMYWYRQDPGQGLRLIYYSQIVNDFQKGDIAEGYSVSREKKESFPLTVTSAQKNPTAFYLCASSTRLAGGLNYNEQFFGPGTRLTVL.

The rearrangement uses TRBV6-5 and TRBJ1-6, with 7 bases fitting TRBD1. The CDR3 runs 16 residues. Germline lookup yields CDR1 MNHEY and CDR2 SVGAGI. With 0 bases clipped from V and 8 bases from J, the junction kept 7 bases outside the gene matches. The CDR3 region is CASSYSAIGGDSPLHF. In DNA, the CDR3 is TGTGCCAGCAGTTACTCCGCGATAGGGGGCGATTCACCCCTCCACTTT.

The CDR3 is CASSLGAGGVPGDTQYF. The CDR3 DNA follows: TGTGCCAGCAGCTTGGGAGCGGGGGGGGTTCCGGGAGATACGCAGTATTTT. The genes are TRBV5-4 and TRBJ2-3; 10 bases map to TRBD2. Germline values: CDR1 SGHNT, CDR2 YYREEE (reference sequence). V lost 0 bases, J lost 5 bases, and 9 bases stayed unmatched. This CDR3 is 17 amino acids long.

This chain links TRBV6-5 with TRBJ1-3; unclear D gene. Germline V gene sequence: CDR1 MNHEY, CDR2 SVGAGI. CDR3 length equals 14 residues. V was pared by 6 bases and J by 3 bases, with 12 bases between. CDR3 coding DNA: TGTGCCAGCAGACTCAGGACTGATGGAAACACCATATATTTT. The encoded protein is CASRLRTDGNTIYF.

This sequence joins TRBV28 and TRBJ1-2; D possibly corresponds to TRBD1 (5 bases). V was pared by 3 bases and J by 3 bases, with 11 bases between. Per germline, CDR1 MDHEN and CDR2 SYDVKM. This CDR3 is 14 amino acids long. The CDR3 nucleotides read TGTGCCAGCAGTTTCGGGGGGTACGACTATGGCTACACCTTC. Translation gives CASSFGGYDYGYTF.

The CDR3 protein is CASSSPGGKGPYEQYF. For the CDR3, the DNA is TGTGCCAGCAGTTCACCAGGGGGAAAGGGTCCCTACGAGCAGTACTTC. The rearrangement links TRBV28 to TRBJ2-7; 7 bases are a match to TRBD1. V dropped 4 bases and J dropped 2; count of bases not matched to a gene: 11. Per the germline V gene, CDR1 is MDHEN and CDR2 is SYDVKM. CDR3 size: 16 residues.

The V call is TRBV28, the J call TRBJ1-2; maybe TRBD1 (5 bases). Trimming removed 2 bases at V and 4 bases at J, with 8 bases between. The CDR3 consists of 13 residues. The germline CDR1 and CDR2 sequences are MDHEN and SYDVKM. The CDR3 region is CASSLGHLYGYTF. For the CDR3, the DNA is TGTGCCAGCAGTTTAGGACACCTCTATGGCTACACCTTC.

The chain carries TRBV25-1 and TRBJ2-2, with D possibly matching TRBD1 (7 bases). This CDR3 comprises 14 residues. The germline CDR1 and CDR2 sequences are MGHDK and SYGVNS. The V end lost 7 bases, the J end lost 6 bases, and 15 bases lay between the germline ends. In nucleotides, the CDR3 is TGTGCCAGCACCGCAGGGGGGTCTCCCGGGGAGCTGTTTTTT. Encoded protein: CASTAGGSPGELFF. Drawing the rest from reference TRBV25-1 and TRBJ2-2, the complete variable domain is EADIYQTPRYLVIGTGKKITLECSQTMGHDKMYWYQQDPGMELHLIHYSYGVNSTEKGDLSSESTVSRIRTEHFPLTLESARPSHTSQYLCASTAGGSPGELFFGEGSRLTVL.

The chain uses TRBV5-4 and TRBJ2-7, with 10 bases lining up with TRBD1. With 1 base clipped from V and 6 bases from J, the junction kept 7 bases outside the gene matches. The V gene's germline CDR1 is SGHNT and CDR2 YYREEE (reference sequence). This CDR3 has 15 amino acids. The CDR3, as DNA: TGTGCCAGCAGCTTGACCCCGGGACAGGGGTCCGAGCAGTACTTC. Translation: CASSLTPGQGSEQYF. The full variable domain, completed using reference TRBV5-4 and TRBJ2-7, is ETGVTQSPTHLIKTRGQQVTLRCSSQSGHNTVSWYQQALGQGPQFIFQYYREEENGRGNFPPRFSGLQFPNYSSELNVNALELDDSALYLCASSLTPGQGSEQYFGPGTRLTVT.

This sequence joins TRBV28 and TRBJ2-1; 11 positions match TRBD2. Germline CDR1 reads MDHEN; CDR2 reads SYDVKM. Trimming removed 5 bases from V and 3 bases from J; junction bases left unmatched: 3. This CDR3 has 15 amino acids. CDR3 protein: CASSPSGRNYNEQFF. The CDR3 DNA reads TGTGCCAGCAGTCCTAGCGGGAGGAACTACAATGAGCAGTTCTTC.

The chain links TRBV27 to TRBJ1-5; 8 bases map to TRBD1. The CDR3 is made up of 16 amino acids. The junction had 8 bases not matched to a gene; V was cut back by 5 bases and J by 2 bases. The germline CDR1 and CDR2 sequences are MNHEY and SMNVEV (reference sequence). The CDR3, as DNA: TGTGCCAGCAGTCCCTGGACAGGGAATGGCAATCAGCCCCAGCATTTT. It codes for CASSPWTGNGNQPQHF.

This clone was seen more than once but under ten times. This rearrangement joins TRBV27 to TRBJ2-3, with TRBD1 as a possible D gene (6 bases). The length of the CDR3 is 15 residues. V gave up 2 bases and J gave up 6 bases, with 15 bases separating them. The V gene's germline CDR1 is MNHEY and CDR2 SMNVEV (reference sequence). CDR3 bases: TGTGCCAGCAGTTTAACCTCTACAGGGTTGGATACGCAGTATTTT. This encodes CASSLTSTGLDTQYF.

The chain combines TRBV13 with TRBJ2-1, with 8 bases that match TRBD2. V shed 5 bases, J shed 6 bases, and the junction held 9 bases outside the gene matches. The CDR3 sequence is 15 residues long. Germline values: CDR1 PRHDT, CDR2 FYEKMQ (reference sequence). The CDR3 sequence is CASSAPGLGANEQFF. The CDR3, as DNA: TGTGCCAGCAGCGCGCCGGGACTAGGGGCCAATGAGCAGTTCTTC.

The chain carries TRBV19 and TRBJ2-2, with TRBD2 matching 11 bases. CDR1 LNHDA and CDR2 SQIVND come from the germline V gene (reference sequence). After removal of 3 bases from V and 5 bases from J, the junction contained 5 bases not matched to a gene. The CDR3 runs 16 residues. CDR3 in DNA: TGTGCCAGTAGTATTTTAGCGGGAGGGGGTACCGGGGAGCTGTTTTTT. It yields the protein CASSILAGGGTGELFF.

This rearrangement joins TRBV5-1 to TRBJ2-7, with a possible D match to TRBD2 (6 bases). The germline CDR1 and CDR2 sequences are SGHRS and YFSETQ. Trimming stripped 4 bases from V and 2 bases from J, with 10 bases between. This CDR3 is 13 amino acids long. DNA of the CDR3: TGCGCCAGCAGCGGGAGGTCTGCCTACGAGCAGTACTTC. Translated, it gives CASSGRSAYEQYF.

The chain couples TRBV5-1 to TRBJ2-7; D is perhaps TRBD1 (6 bases). The CDR3 has 15 amino acids. Germline V gives CDR1 SGHRS, CDR2 YFSETQ. V shed 0 bases and J shed 3 bases, with 13 bases lying between them. The CDR3 reads CASSLEEGGGYEQYF. The CDR3 nucleotides are TGCGCCAGCAGCTTGGAGGAAGGGGGTGGCTACGAGCAGTACTTC.

This chain joins TRBV4-3 and TRBJ2-1, with 7 bases identical to TRBD1. The CDR3 is 14 residues long. Trimming removed 4 bases from V and 4 bases from J; junction bases left unmatched: 4. The germline CDR1 and CDR2 sequences are LGHNA and YSLEER. For the CDR3, the DNA is TGCGCCAGCAGCCCGGACAGGAATTACAATGAGCAGTTCTTC. Translation: CASSPDRNYNEQFF.

The J gene is TRBJ2-5, the V gene TRBV28, with TRBD1 matching 7 bases. V dropped 7 bases and J dropped 6; count of bases not matched to a gene: 11. The length of the CDR3 is 14 residues. Germline V gene sequence: CDR1 MDHEN, CDR2 SYDVKM. This CDR3 is CASIQDRVRKTQYF. The CDR3 DNA reads as TGTGCCAGCATCCAAGACAGGGTCCGCAAGACCCAGTACTTC. Filled out from reference TRBV28 and TRBJ2-5, the complete variable domain reads DVKVTQSSRYLVKRTGEKVFLECVQDMDHENMFWYRQDPGLGLRLIYFSYDVKMKEKGDIPEGYSVSREKKERFSLILESASTNQTSMYLCASIQDRVRKTQYFGPGTRLLVL.

This rearrangement joins TRBV6-5 to TRBJ1-1, with D possibly being TRBD1 (5 bases). The CDR3 has 15 amino acids. V lost 6 bases and J lost 4, with 18 bases in between. CDR1 MNHEY and CDR2 SVGAGI come from the germline V gene. The CDR3 region has the DNA TGTGCCAGCAGGGTGGGCAGCCTCGGGGGCACTGAAGCTTTCTTT. It yields the protein CASRVGSLGGTEAFF.

The rearrangement uses TRBV5-6 and TRBJ1-1, with D perhaps matching TRBD1 (5 bases). CDR1 and CDR2 (germline): SGHDT, YYEEEE. Trimming removed 4 bases at V and 7 bases at J, with 23 bases between. This CDR3 contains 16 residues. The CDR3 is CASSTSRTPRVREAFF. The CDR3 DNA sequence: TGTGCCAGCAGCACCAGCAGGACACCAAGGGTACGTGAAGCTTTCTTT. Supplemented by reference TRBV5-6 and TRBJ1-1, the full variable domain reads DAGVTQSPTHLIKTRGQQVTLRCSPKSGHDTVSWYQQALGQGPQFIFQYYEEEERQRGNFPDRFSGHQFPNYSSELNVNALLLGDSALYLCASSTSRTPRVREAFFGQGTRLTVV.